This T cell receptor beta chain was retrieved from a study of T cell responses to AZD1222 COVID-19 vaccine (dated by TCRdb to the early 2020s). About the full investigation: Because spike-specific TCR depth and breadth did not differ between the two schedules, AZD1222 recipients who got a second dose at roughly 4 weeks were pooled with those who got a second dose at roughly 12 weeks. Enrollment into the trials was organized by age into subgroups of 18-55, 56-69 and 70-plus years, and those subgroups contained roughly 150, 30 and 60 TCR-sequenced participants, respectively. TCR sequencing covered approximately 230 trial participants: roughly 200 given two doses of AZD1222 and about 26 given two doses of MenACWY control vaccine. Overall study outcomes, separate from this receptor: Epitopes outside the regions mutated in the B.1.351 and B.1.1.7 variants were reportedly recognized by nearly half of the unique spike-specific TCRs. Conclusions about previously exposed vaccinees are limited, since just 6 or 7 AZD1222 recipients were seropositive for SARS-CoV-2 at baseline. In the small 56-69-year group, the increase in depth fell short of significance, most likely because of low power. Because no samples from the day 14 peak response were available, repertoires could be characterized only after the peak T cell response. Vaccine-associated CD4 TCRs spanned the whole spike protein, with dominant responses in regions 160-218 and 743-854. A significant rise in spike-specific TCR breadth and depth was observed after two AZD1222 doses relative to day 0 and relative to MenACWY recipients. Participants were mostly white British, with more females than males. The authors suggested clonal diversity may have been underestimated.

This clone has just one count. Its antigen is not yet known. The sample holds no much larger clone one base away, and base qualities are not on file. From a lookup of the germline V gene, CDR1 and CDR2 are SQVTM and ANQGSEA. The CDR3 runs 12 amino acids, cysteine and phenylalanine included. CDR3 DNA only is kept here, 36 bases in frame from base 1. V drops 5 bases and J drops 10 bases, leaving 17 bases in between. The CDR3 regions of human TCRbeta chains were analyzed by immunosequencing. The published analysis was carried out like this. TCRs in the repertoires were matched against a reference library of SARS-CoV-2-specific TCRs that had been generated with the MIRA antigen-specificity platform. Breadth was defined as the fraction of unique TCRs that were SARS-CoV-2-associated, and depth was defined as the fraction of total T cells that were SARS-CoV-2-associated. Using the MIRA data, every spike-specific TCR was mapped to the spike region that the TCR reacted to and assigned to either a CD4 or a CD8 class. Log10-transformed breadth and depth values were compared by one-way ANOVA with Sidak's multiple comparisons tests. TCRdb obtained this table from immuneACCESS and retained in-frame rearrangements with V and J assigned. These tables miss some clones; where compared with another copy, unresolved V genes account for less than half of the shortfall, and the remainder is unexplained. From that table come the V and J calls and clone size; the DNA was used to work out D and trimming. The sample has about 130,000 clones on record, approximately 88% of them singletons. About 6% of the sample belongs to the ten largest clones.

This sample's time point label indicates: baseline before first vaccination. Vaccinee samples came from UK trials COV001 and COV002, including a single-blind randomized controlled phase 2/3 trial of AZD1222 (ChAdOx1 nCoV-19) in healthy adults. For TCRbeta chain sequencing, PBMC samples from trial participants were taken at day 0 and at day 28 after the second dose. Sequenced here: peripheral blood, sampled on day 0 of AZD1222 vaccination. The receptor's source is an adult in good health. This receptor chain uses TRBV29-1 and TRBJ1-2, and TRBD1 may be the D gene, going by 5 matching bases. The encoded CDR3 is CSVLGDQAYYTF. Here is the DNA: TGCAGCGTTCTTGGGGACCAAGCATACTACACCTTC.